Reported below is one T cell receptor beta chain. This record comes from a study of blood T cell repertoires in COVID-19. About the study: Samples came from the United States, Italy and Spain, spanning acute and convalescent COVID-19.

Assay: immunoSEQ multiplex PCR; the TCRdb copy retains only in-frame clones and omits some. The sample lists 150,000 to 200,000 clones, around 84% seen once, with roughly 8.6% in the top ten. The CDR3 runs 15 residues. Germline assignment: CDR1 SGDLS and CDR2 YYNGEE. V was cut by 3 bases and J by 2 bases, with 15 bases left in between. This TCR came from a woman between 50 and 59 years old who had recovered from COVID-19. This sequence joins TRBV9 and TRBJ2-7; weak D call: TRBD1 (5 bases). The sample was PBMCs or T cells enriched from blood (not recorded which). CDR3 in amino acids: CASSEGPDTAYEQYF. In DNA form, the CDR3 reads TGTGCCAGCAGCGAGGGGCCGGACACCGCCTACGAGCAGTACTTC.